These 31 T cell receptor beta chains came from one sample sequenced in a study of T-cell reconstitution after alpha-beta-depleted transplantation in children. Preparation of the TCRbeta library was carried out with unique molecular identifiers. A single record per CDR3 protein comes from TCRdb applying MiXCR to the PCR reads. The repertoire has 490,000 or so distinct CDR3 sequences, about an eighth of them found once; the top ten carry around 6.1%. Sequenced here: PBMCs from the stem cell graft donor, sampled from the stem cell graft. Receptor source: a human donor who donated a stem cell graft to a child with combined immunodeficiency.

This chain joins TRBV15 and TRBJ2-1; TRBD1 matches at 11 bases. CDR3 size: 16 residues. Germline V gene lookup returns CDR1 LNHNV and CDR2 YYDKDF (reference sequence). With V trimmed by 3 bases and J by 2 bases, 3 bases remained unmatched. CDR3 DNA sequence: TGTGCCACCAGCAGCCCGGGACAGGGGGCCTACAATGAGCAGTTCTTC. This gives the protein CATSSPGQGAYNEQFF. The whole variable domain, filled in from reference TRBV15 and TRBJ2-1, reads DAMVIQNPRYQVTQFGKPVTLSCSQTLNHNVMYWYQQKSSQAPKLLFHYYDKDFNNEADTPDNFQSRRPNTSFCFLDIRSPGLGDTAMYLCATSSPGQGAYNEQFFGPGTRLTVL.

In this sample, this clonotype turned up many times. This sequence joins TRBV10-3 and TRBJ1-1, with 8 bases aligning to TRBD1. The CDR3 covers 14 residues. V lost 6 bases and J lost 5; bases outside the gene matches: 8. In germline, CDR1 is ENHRY, CDR2 SYGVKD. The CDR3 sequence is CAISGQGSRTEAFF. CDR3 nucleotide sequence: TGTGCCATCAGCGGACAGGGAAGTCGGACTGAAGCTTTCTTT.

This chain connects TRBV9 to TRBJ2-3; D gene unclear. Trimming cost V 0 bases and J 2 bases, with 10 bases left between them. CDR3 length: 15 residues. Germline V gene sequence: CDR1 SGDLS, CDR2 YYNGEE. CDR3 loop: CASSVGASNTDTQYF. CDR3 nucleotides: TGTGCCAGCAGCGTAGGGGCCTCCAACACAGATACGCAGTATTTT.

This clonotype showed up many times. The J gene is TRBJ2-7, the V gene TRBV20-1; D tentatively reads TRBD1 or TRBD2 (5 bases each). The length of the CDR3 is 15 residues. The germline V gene encodes CDR1 DFQATT and CDR2 SNEGSKA (reference sequence). The V end lost 3 bases, the J end lost 6 bases, and 21 bases lay between the germline ends. The CDR3 DNA is TGCAGTGCTAGTAACCCCGGGACCGAAGCGTCCGAGCAGTACTTC. Translated: CSASNPGTEASEQYF.

In this sample, this clonotype turned up many times. This chain links TRBV5-1 with TRBJ1-1; unclear D gene. Germline loops: CDR1 SGHRS, CDR2 YFSETQ. The CDR3 contains 13 residues. The ends were cut back, 2 bases at V and 2 bases at J, with 7 bases in the middle. The CDR3 nucleotides are TGCGCCAGCAGCTTCGCTGCCAACACTGAAGCTTTCTTT. It is translated as CASSFAANTEAFF.

The rearrangement links TRBV27 to TRBJ1-1, with 7 bases aligning to TRBD1. With V trimmed by 2 bases and J by 4 bases, 4 bases remained unmatched. This CDR3 region has 14 residues. Germline assignment: CDR1 MNHEY and CDR2 SMNVEV (reference sequence). The CDR3 protein is CASSLRGLATEAFF. The CDR3 DNA follows: TGTGCCAGCAGTTTAAGGGGGCTTGCCACTGAAGCTTTCTTT.

This clonotype was detected a few times. The genes are TRBV6-5 and TRBJ2-7; 11 bases map to TRBD2. The junction had 21 bases not matched to a gene; V was cut back by 8 bases and J by 0 bases. The CDR3 has 20 amino acids. The germline gives CDR1 MNHEY, CDR2 SVGAGI. The DNA of the CDR3 is TGTGCCAGCGGCGTCCCTCCTCCGGGACTAGCGGAGAAAAGCTCCTACGAGCAGTACTTC. Protein: CASGVPPPGLAEKSSYEQYF.

This clonotype came up a few times. This chain joins TRBV12-3 or TRBV12-4 and TRBJ2-1, with 9 bases identical to TRBD1. Germline trimming cut 6 bases from V and 6 bases from J; bases unmatched to any gene: 12. This CDR3 is 16 amino acids long. The DNA of the CDR3 is TGTGCCAGCAGAACGTCCGGGACAGGGCATAGCAATGAGCAGTTCTTC. This sequence encodes CASRTSGTGHSNEQFF.

This clonotype was found many times. This chain joins TRBV5-1 and TRBJ2-1, with 14 bases that match TRBD2. The CDR3 is made up of 17 amino acids. J gave up 4 bases and V 2 bases, and 5 bases lay outside the gene matches. Germline V gene lookup returns CDR1 SGHRS and CDR2 YFSETQ. The CDR3 DNA reads as TGCGCCAGCAGCTTTCGACTAGCGGGAGGGATGTACAATGAGCAGTTCTTC. Protein product: CASSFRLAGGMYNEQFF.

This clonotype was recorded a few times. The rearrangement joins TRBV15 to TRBJ2-2, with D hard to call. CDR3 length equals 15 residues. In germline, CDR1 is LNHNV, CDR2 YYDKDF (reference sequence). Trimming removed 5 bases from V and 3 bases from J, with 13 bases in between. The chain's CDR3 is CATSARREDTGELFF. DNA of the CDR3: TGTGCCACCAGCGCCCGGAGAGAGGACACCGGGGAGCTGTTTTTT.

The sample holds many counts of this clonotype. This chain joins TRBV4-1 and TRBJ2-5, with 12 nucleotides matching TRBD2. CDR3 length: 15 amino acids. CDR1 MGHRA and CDR2 YSYEKL come from the germline V gene. The V segment lost 5 bases and the J segment 4 bases; nucleotides outside the gene matches: 5. The CDR3 here is CASSILAGGLETQYF. Written as DNA, the CDR3 is TGCGCCAGCAGCATACTAGCGGGAGGCCTAGAGACCCAGTACTTC.

This clonotype was found many times. One end of the junction does not line up with germline, which may come from a read error. The chain recombines TRBV29-1 with TRBJ2-1; 8 bases are shared with TRBD1. Germline values: CDR1 SQVTM, CDR2 ANQGSEA. CDR3 length: 11 residues. Here the CDR3 reads CSIDRGHEQFF. The CDR3 DNA is TGCAGCATTGACAGGGGACATGAGCAGTTCTTC.

This clonotype occurred a few times. The chain employs TRBV12-3 or TRBV12-4 and TRBJ2-7; no clear D. The CDR3 consists of 11 residues. The V end lost 2 bases, the J end lost 6 bases, and 5 bases lay between the germline ends. This chain's CDR3 is CASSLRAEQYF. The CDR3 nucleotides read TGTGCCAGCAGTTTAAGGGCCGAGCAGTACTTC.

At least ten counts were recorded for this clonotype. The V call is TRBV7-9, the J call TRBJ1-1; D unresolved. The V and J ends lost 2 bases and 1 base respectively, with 5 bases between them. The CDR3 is 13 residues long. The V gene's germline CDR1 is SEHNR and CDR2 FQNEAQ (reference sequence). The CDR3 region is CASSLNQNTEAFF. The CDR3 DNA reads as TGTGCCAGCAGCTTAAATCAGAACACTGAAGCTTTCTTT. The whole variable domain, filled in from reference TRBV7-9 and TRBJ1-1, reads DTGVSQNPRHKITKRGQNVTFRCDPISEHNRLYWYRQTLGQGPEFLTYFQNEAQLEKSRLLSDRFSAERPKGSFSTLEIQRTEQGDSAMYLCASSLNQNTEAFFGQGTRLTVV.

This clonotype has just a few counts. The chain links TRBV28 to TRBJ1-2; TRBD1 is a possible D gene (5 bases). The CDR3 consists of 14 residues. Per germline, CDR1 MDHEN and CDR2 SYDVKM. Trimming removed 6 bases from V and 1 base from J, with 12 bases in between. CDR3 bases: TGTGCCAGCAGGGACGGGGGGTTTAACTATGGCTACACCTTC. This gives the protein CASRDGGFNYGYTF.

The sample holds many counts of this clonotype. The gene calls are TRBV13 and TRBJ2-3; a weak D match, TRBD2 (6 bases). Germline V gene data show CDR1 as PRHDT and CDR2 as FYEKMQ (reference sequence). The CDR3 spans 22 residues. Deletions cut 9 bases from V and 0 bases from J, with 37 bases between. CDR3 amino acids: CASRFEPGSRGGDQVSTDTQYF. In DNA form, the CDR3 reads TGTGCCAGTCGCTTTGAACCTGGATCGCGCGGCGGGGACCAAGTAAGCACAGATACGCAGTATTTT.

This clonotype was seen many times. The rearrangement links TRBV9 to TRBJ2-1, with 8 bases identical to TRBD1. This CDR3 region has 17 residues. With 0 bases clipped from V and 6 bases from J, the junction kept 11 bases outside the gene matches. In germline, CDR1 is SGDLS, CDR2 YYNGEE. The CDR3 spells CASSVAPQGRGPNEQFF. For the CDR3, the DNA is TGTGCCAGCAGCGTAGCCCCCCAAGGCAGGGGGCCCAATGAGCAGTTCTTC. Using reference TRBV9 and TRBJ2-1 for the parts outside the CDR3, the full variable domain is DSGVTQTPKHLITATGQRVTLRCSPRSGDLSVYWYQQSLDQGLQFLIQYYNGEERAKGNILERFSAQQFPDLHSELNLSSLELGDSALYFCASSVAPQGRGPNEQFFGPGTRLTVL.

V and J are TRBV12-5 and TRBJ2-2, with D possibly matching TRBD2 (6 bases). Germline-derived CDR1 and CDR2 are LGHNT and FRNRAP. V dropped 5 bases and J dropped 4 bases, with 14 bases sitting between them. This CDR3 has 15 amino acids. The CDR3 sequence: CASGPGLSSTGELFF. CDR3 nucleotide sequence: TGTGCTAGTGGTCCGGGACTGTCGAGCACCGGGGAGCTGTTTTTT.

This clonotype was counted between two and nine times. The rearrangement uses TRBV7-9 and TRBJ1-1; D unresolved. Germline CDR1 reads SEHNR; CDR2 reads FQNEAQ (reference sequence). The CDR3 loop spans 14 amino acids. Between the trimmed V and J ends, which lost 1 base and 4 bases, there was a span of 10 bases. The CDR3 bases are TGTGCCAGCAGCTTAGAAGGGATCGGCACTGAAGCTTTCTTT. Its protein product is CASSLEGIGTEAFF.

This clonotype was detected a few times. The V call is TRBV12-3 or TRBV12-4, the J call TRBJ2-1, with 7 bases matching TRBD2. CDR3 length: 15 amino acids. V trimming: 2 bases; J trimming: 6 bases; junction bases outside the gene matches: 7. The CDR3 loop reads CASSLQWEGLNEQFF. The DNA for the CDR3 is TGTGCCAGCAGTTTACAGTGGGAGGGCCTCAATGAGCAGTTCTTC.

The J gene is TRBJ1-2, the V gene TRBV7-2; 11 bases agree with TRBD1. The CDR3 sequence is 17 residues long. The germline V gene has CDR1 SGHTA and CDR2 FQGNSA. J was trimmed by 5 bases and V by 7 bases; bases with no gene match: 15. The CDR3 bases are TGTGCCAGCAAATTTTGGGCTCCCGGGACAGGGGGATATGGCTACACCTTC. The encoded protein is CASKFWAPGTGGYGYTF.

The V call is TRBV7-8, the J call TRBJ2-1, with TRBD2 matching over 9 bases. The CDR3 is 17 amino acids. Per germline, CDR1 SGHVS and CDR2 FQNEAQ. The J segment lost 1 base and the V segment lost 2 bases, leaving 6 bases of the junction unmatched. DNA of the CDR3: TGTGCCAGCAGCTTAAAAAGGGCGGGGGGGTCCTACAATGAGCAGTTCTTC. Residues: CASSLKRAGGSYNEQFF.

This chain's CDR3 is CASSLDRLGYEQYF. The CDR3 region has the DNA TGTGCCAGCAGTTTAGACCGGTTGGGCTACGAGCAGTACTTC. The rearrangement uses TRBV12-3 or TRBV12-4 and TRBJ2-7, with no clear D. CDR3 length equals 14 residues. The V and J ends lost 1 base and 3 bases respectively, with 10 bases between them.

This clonotype has only a few counts. V usage is TRBV5-1 and J usage is TRBJ2-3, with D unclear. The CDR3 is 12 residues long. V was clipped by 4 bases and J by 6 bases, with 9 bases between them. Per germline, CDR1 SGHRS and CDR2 YFSETQ. The chain's CDR3 is CASSKDQDTQYF. In DNA, the CDR3 is TGCGCCAGCAGCAAGGACCAGGATACGCAGTATTTT.

There are a few counts of this clonotype. The V call is TRBV4-3, the J call TRBJ2-1; 10 nucleotides line up with TRBD2. The length of the CDR3 is 16 residues. CDR1 LGHNA and CDR2 YSLEER come from the germline V gene. The V gene end was trimmed by 1 base and the J gene end by 6 bases; junction bases not matched to a gene: 6. CDR3 sequence: CASSQGLAGVGNEQFF. CDR3 in DNA: TGCGCCAGCAGCCAAGGGCTAGCGGGAGTCGGCAATGAGCAGTTCTTC.

This chain uses TRBV18 with TRBJ1-2; 7 bases are shared with TRBD1. After removal of 3 bases from V and 7 bases from J, the junction contained 8 bases not matched to a gene. The CDR3 is 14 amino acids. Per germline, CDR1 KGHSH and CDR2 LQKENI. CDR3 nucleotide sequence: TGTGCCAGCTCACCGACCAGGGGGACGGGTGGCTACACCTTC. Amino acid sequence: CASSPTRGTGGYTF.

The genes are TRBV12-3 or TRBV12-4 and TRBJ2-2; the match to TRBD1 covers 7 bases. Trimming cost V 3 bases and J 6 bases; bases outside gene matches: 7. The CDR3 contains 15 residues. CDR3 region: CASSFQEGAAGELFF. CDR3 DNA sequence: TGTGCCAGCAGTTTTCAAGAGGGGGCTGCCGGGGAGCTGTTTTTT.

This clonotype turned up a few times. V and J are TRBV2 and TRBJ2-1; D possibly corresponds to TRBD2 (6 bases). Trimming took 7 bases from V and 0 from J, leaving 13 bases between them. Germline loops: CDR1 SNHLY, CDR2 FYNNEI. The CDR3 is 15 amino acids. CDR3 sequence: CASISDGSSYNEQFF. The CDR3 DNA reads as TGTGCCAGCATCTCAGACGGGAGCTCCTACAATGAGCAGTTCTTC.

The table lists this clonotype with many counts. The rearrangement links TRBV7-8 to TRBJ2-1; 8 bases map to TRBD1. Looked up from germline, CDR1 is SGHVS and CDR2 is FQNEAQ. The CDR3 is 15 residues long. Unmatched junction bases numbered 13, after V lost 5 bases and J lost 10 bases. CDR3 bases: TGTGCCAGCAGCCGCCGTAGGACAGGGATAAACGAGCAGTTCTTC. The encoded protein is CASSRRRTGINEQFF.

The V gene is TRBV3-1, the J gene TRBJ1-1; possibly TRBD1 for D (6 bases). The CDR3 runs to 12 residues. From germline, CDR1 is LGHDT and CDR2 YNNKEL (reference sequence). With 3 bases removed from V and 5 bases from J, the gap between germline ends came to 7 bases. DNA for the CDR3: TGTGCCAGCAGCCAGGGGGCAACTGAAGCTTTCTTT. It specifies CASSQGATEAFF.

The V gene is TRBV6-4, the J gene TRBJ2-1; D is unclear. Germline CDR1 is MRHNA and CDR2 is SNTAGT. The CDR3 has 15 amino acids. V gave up 3 bases and J gave up 5 bases, with 14 bases separating them. CDR3 nucleotide sequence: TGTGCCAGCAGTGAGGGTTACTACGCGGACAATGAGCAGTTCTTC. As protein: CASSEGYYADNEQFF.